The rows below give T cell receptor beta chains drawn from one sample of a study of shared clonotypes between healthy human individuals. Repertoires were generated with immunoSEQ multiplex PCR, while TCRdb's copy carries only in-frame clones and drops some. This sample carries about 1.1 million clones, about four fifths of them seen once, and the ten largest clones take more than 0.5%. The specimen sequenced was memory CD4+ T cells from PBMCs. All receptors derive from a young man in good health. Some clones in this sample may be carry-over from other donors' samples. CDR3s include the opening cysteine and the closing phenylalanine or tryptophan. Each record gives: V gene, D gene, J gene, clone size, CDR3 protein, CDR3 DNA. A D gene is named only where the DNA matches it firmly. The size field is filled for only some rows; it gives once, few, many or a size class.

TRBV5-1	TRBD2	TRBJ2-3	-	CASSDTIALAGLLDTQYF	TGCGCCAGCAGCGACACAATAGCACTAGCGGGGCTTCTGGATACGCAGTATTTT
TRBV27	-	TRBJ1-5	few	CASSPVGGPQHF	TGTGCCAGCAGTCCCGTCGGTGGGCCCCAGCATTTT
TRBV7-3	-	TRBJ2-5	-	CASSLGQTYQETQYF	TGTGCCAGCAGCTTAGGGCAGACGTACCAAGAGACCCAGTACTTC
TRBV25-1	-	TRBJ2-2	-	CASSESPGYRRNTGELFF	TGTGCCAGCAGTGAATCCCCCGGGTATAGGCGGAACACCGGGGAGCTGTTTTTT
TRBV6-5	TRBD1	TRBJ2-7	-	CASSYPGTGVYEQYF	TGTGCCAGCAGTTACCCCGGGACAGGGGTCTACGAGCAGTACTTC
TRBV10-2	TRBD2	TRBJ2-7	-	CASTTWGTSAYEQYF	TGCGCCAGCACCACCTGGGGGACTAGCGCCTACGAGCAGTACTTC
TRBV28	-	TRBJ2-2	-	CASSSLFMVLAGELFF	TGTGCCAGCAGTAGTCTATTCATGGTTTTGGCCGGGGAGCTGTTTTTT
TRBV9	TRBD2	TRBJ2-1	once	CASSAQRTSGSNEQFF	TGTGCCAGCAGCGCTCAAAGGACTAGCGGATCCAATGAGCAGTTCTTC
TRBV30	TRBD2	TRBJ2-7	-	CAWSVLIAGVSQYF	TGTGCCTGGAGTGTACTAATAGCGGGAGTTTCGCAGTACTTC
TRBV6-5	-	TRBJ1-1	once	CASSHPRRNTEAFF	TGTGCCAGCAGTCACCCCAGGAGAAACACTGAAGCTTTCTTT
TRBV28	-	TRBJ2-1	-	CASSGGESGSYNEQFF	TGTGCCAGCAGCGGTGGGGAATCGGGCTCCTACAATGAGCAGTTCTTC
TRBV6-5	-	TRBJ1-2	-	CASQRPTPTYGYTF	TGTGCCAGCCAACGCCCTACTCCCACCTATGGCTACACCTTC
TRBV11-2	-	TRBJ2-1	-	CASSPGTRTDNEQFF	TGTGCCAGCAGCCCCGGGACGCGGACAGACAATGAGCAGTTCTTC
TRBV11-2	TRBD1	TRBJ2-5	-	CASSLRQGGRETQYF	TGTGCCAGCAGCTTACGACAGGGGGGGCGGGAGACCCAGTACTTC
TRBV6-5	TRBD2	TRBJ2-3	-	CATLRAGGDTQYF	TGTGCCACCCTCAGGGCGGGGGGAGATACGCAGTATTTT
TRBV18	TRBD1	TRBJ1-2	-	CASSPGDRNYGYTF	TGTGCCAGCTCACCAGGGGACAGGAACTATGGCTACACCTTC
TRBV19	-	TRBJ2-2	-	CASSQDGRNTGELFF	TGTGCCAGTAGCCAGGACGGACGAAACACCGGGGAGCTGTTTTTT
TRBV27	-	TRBJ2-5	many	CASSLYPWRLKQETQYF	TGTGCCAGCAGCCTTTATCCGTGGAGACTCAAACAAGAGACCCAGTACTTC
TRBV10-3	-	TRBJ2-3	-	CAISEEGDTQYF	TGTGCCATCAGTGAGGAGGGAGATACGCAGTATTTT
TRBV5-1	TRBD1	TRBJ1-2	-	CASSAGQGRDYGYTF	TGCGCCAGCAGCGCCGGACAGGGTCGGGACTATGGCTACACCTTC
TRBV28	TRBD2	TRBJ2-5	-	CASRFRDYPETQYF	TGTGCCAGCAGATTCAGGGACTACCCAGAGACCCAGTACTTC
TRBV7-7	-	TRBJ2-3	once	CASSFLGGADTQYF	TGTGCCAGCAGCTTTTTAGGAGGGGCAGATACGCAGTATTTT
TRBV7-9	TRBD2	TRBJ2-3	-	CASSLASGRLGSDTQYF	TGTGCCAGCAGCTTAGCTAGCGGGAGGCTAGGGTCAGATACGCAGTATTTT
TRBV13	-	TRBJ2-7	-	CASSSTGWREQYF	TGTGCCAGCAGCTCCACAGGGTGGAGAGAGCAGTACTTC
TRBV6-1	-	TRBJ1-4	-	CASSMTGSTNEKLFF	TGTGCCAGCAGCATGACAGGTTCAACTAATGAAAAACTGTTTTTT
TRBV27	-	TRBJ2-6	-	CASSPRVAASGANVLTF	TGTGCCAGCAGTCCCCGGGTAGCAGCGTCTGGGGCCAACGTCCTGACTTTC
TRBV30	TRBD2	TRBJ2-1	-	CAWSWSRGTSGTSSYNEQFF	TGTGCCTGGAGCTGGAGTAGGGGGACTAGCGGGACGAGCTCCTACAATGAGCAGTTCTTC